This is a list of T cell receptor beta chains from one sample in a study of a mutant IDH1 vaccine in newly diagnosed glioma. Only in-frame clones appear in the TCRdb table, and some are missing; sequencing was by immunoSEQ multiplex PCR. This repertoire shows about 47,000 clones, more than 70% found once; its top ten account for around 6%. Antigens for these TCRs are unknown. The source was PBMCs, collected from a glioma patient whose treatment included an IDH1 peptide vaccine. The receptor set was obtained from a middle-aged woman with glioma. Both conserved end residues are part of each CDR3. The D gene is left open where the match is weak. The size of a clone is reported for some rows only, either as once, few or many, or as a class for expanded clones.

few	TRBV11-2	-	TRBJ1-6	CASSFRRSYNSPLHF	TGTGCCAGCAGCTTTAGGAGGTCCTATAATTCACCCCTCCACTTT
-	TRBV27	-	TRBJ1-5	CASSLGGPNQPQHF	TGTGCCAGCAGTTTGGGGGGACCCAATCAGCCCCAGCATTTT
-	TRBV13	-	TRBJ2-6	CASSLISGANVLTF	TGTGCCAGCAGCTTGATCTCTGGGGCCAACGTCCTGACTTTC
-	TRBV5-5	-	TRBJ2-3	CASSWLWRSTDTQYF	TGTGCCAGCAGCTGGCTCTGGCGTAGCACAGATACGCAGTATTTT
-	TRBV6-5	-	TRBJ2-2	CASTWGRLNTGELFF	TGTGCCAGCACATGGGGACGGCTGAACACCGGGGAGCTGTTTTTT
-	TRBV5-1	-	TRBJ2-2	CASSLEGERELFF	TGCGCCAGCAGCTTGGAGGGGGAGAGGGAGCTGTTTTTT
few	TRBV28	TRBD2	TRBJ2-1	CACRGLAGGAYNEQFF	TGTGCCTGCCGAGGGTTAGCGGGAGGTGCCTACAATGAGCAGTTCTTC
-	TRBV28	-	TRBJ1-5	CASSSIKQGRSQPQHF	TGTGCCAGCAGTTCTATAAAACAGGGCCGCAGTCAGCCCCAGCATTTT
-	TRBV5-8	TRBD2	TRBJ2-7	CASSLAASGGSYEQYF	TGTGCCAGCAGCTTGGCGGCTAGCGGGGGCTCCTACGAGCAGTACTTC
-	TRBV21-1	-	TRBJ2-7	CASSKPTGYTYEQYF	TGTGCCAGCAGCAAACCGACAGGTTATACCTACGAGCAGTACTTC
-	TRBV4-2	-	TRBJ1-6	CASSLDPPNSPLHF	TGTGCCAGCAGCCTGGACCCTCCCAATTCACCCCTCCACTTT
-	TRBV6-1	-	TRBJ1-4	CASRELGAGKLFF	TGTGCCAGCAGAGAGCTGGGGGCGGGAAAACTGTTTTTT